The 30 T cell receptor beta chains given below trace back to one sample, sequenced in a study of blood T cell repertoires in COVID-19. Using immunoSEQ multiplex PCR, the repertoire was profiled, and TCRdb retains in-frame clones only, with some absent. The table has under 150,000 clones, just under 85% seen once; the top ten hold less than 9%. Sequenced: peripheral blood. The source is a man aged 65 to 79 with active or convalescent COVID-19.

V usage is TRBV7-8 and J usage is TRBJ2-7; D is possibly TRBD1 (5 bases). This CDR3 region has 12 residues. Deletions cut 3 bases from V and 5 bases from J, with 8 bases between. In germline, CDR1 is SGHVS, CDR2 FQNEAQ. As DNA, the CDR3 is TGTGCCAGCAGCTTCTGGGGCCACGAGCAGTACTTC. Encoded protein: CASSFWGHEQYF.

V usage is TRBV7-8 and J usage is TRBJ2-7; 13 bases map to TRBD2. Per the germline V gene, CDR1 is SGHVS and CDR2 is FQNEAQ. This CDR3 has 15 residues. Trimming removed 5 bases from V and 7 bases from J; junction bases left unmatched: 8. The CDR3 nucleotides read TGTGCCAGCAGCCGCGGACTAGCGGGAGTCGGGGAGCAGTACTTC. It specifies CASSRGLAGVGEQYF.

The J gene is TRBJ2-4, the V gene TRBV19; D is ambiguous. The CDR3 has 13 amino acids. Germline CDR1 LNHDA, CDR2 SQIVND (reference sequence). V was cut by 0 bases and J by 6 bases, with 6 bases left in between. The CDR3 sequence is CASSIDRVNIQYF. CDR3 DNA sequence: TGTGCCAGTAGTATAGACCGGGTAAACATTCAGTACTTC.

The chain joins TRBV18 to TRBJ2-3, with a tentative D call TRBD1 (6 bases). The CDR3 consists of 12 residues. V was cut by 3 bases and J by 8 bases, with 9 bases left in between. The V gene's germline CDR1 is KGHSH and CDR2 LQKENI. DNA of the CDR3: TGTGCCAGCTCACCTGACAGGACTACGCAGTATTTT. Protein: CASSPDRTTQYF.

This chain joins TRBV4-2 and TRBJ1-1, with 9 bases identical to TRBD1. V lost 3 bases and J lost 3; bases outside the gene matches: 5. The CDR3 runs to 15 residues. Germline lookup yields CDR1 LGHNA and CDR2 YNFKEQ. The CDR3 DNA reads TGTGCCAGCAGCCAGGGGACAGGGCCTGACACTGAAGCTTTCTTT. Protein product: CASSQGTGPDTEAFF.

The chain is built from TRBV5-5 and TRBJ2-1; 8 positions agree with TRBD2. V was clipped by 0 bases and J by 4 bases; unmatched bases: 3. This CDR3 region has 15 residues. Germline-derived CDR1 and CDR2 are SGHKS and YYEKEE (reference sequence). The CDR3 protein is CASSLGAGAYNEQFF. Written as DNA, the CDR3 is TGTGCCAGCAGCTTGGGAGCGGGGGCTTACAATGAGCAGTTCTTC.

This chain uses TRBV12-5 with TRBJ2-5; tentatively, D is TRBD1 (5 bases). Germline V gene sequence: CDR1 LGHNT, CDR2 FRNRAP. Trimming shortened V by 1 base and J by 2 bases, and 11 bases separated the two germline ends. The CDR3 runs to 15 residues. The chain's CDR3 is CASGLAPGRQETQYF. The CDR3 nucleotides read TGTGCTAGTGGTTTGGCACCAGGGCGACAAGAGACCCAGTACTTC.

This chain uses TRBV2 with TRBJ1-4, with 8 bases matching TRBD1. The CDR3 extends over 15 amino acids. V shed 8 bases and J 8 bases; nucleotides not matched to a gene: 13. CDR1 SNHLY and CDR2 FYNNEI come from the germline V gene. CDR3 loop: CASRGQGSGGEKLFF. The CDR3 nucleotides are TGTGCCAGCCGAGGACAGGGTTCTGGTGGGGAAAAACTGTTTTTT.

The CDR3 protein is CASSLGSLSYEQYF. As DNA, the CDR3 is TGTGCCAGCAGCTTAGGTTCCCTCTCCTACGAGCAGTACTTC. J is TRBJ2-7 and V is TRBV11-3, with D uncertain. The CDR3 extends over 14 amino acids. The V and J ends lost 1 base and 0 bases respectively, with 7 bases between them. Germline V gene data show CDR1 as SGHNT and CDR2 as YENEEA.

At least ten counts were recorded for this clone. The genes are TRBV18 and TRBJ1-5; possible D gene TRBD1, 6 bases. The V gene lost 3 bases and the J gene lost 0 bases, with 12 bases spanning the gap. CDR1 and CDR2 (germline): KGHSH, LQKENI. This CDR3 is 16 amino acids long. DNA of the CDR3: TGTGCCAGCTCACCCAGGGGCTTACATAGCAATCAGCCCCAGCATTTT. It is translated as CASSPRGLHSNQPQHF.

This chain links TRBV2 with TRBJ1-5; the D gene is possibly TRBD1 (6 bases). Trimming pared 4 bases from V and 6 bases from J, leaving 13 bases between. Germline lookup yields CDR1 SNHLY and CDR2 FYNNEI. The CDR3 contains 14 residues. This CDR3 is CASSARSGVQPQHF. The CDR3 DNA follows: TGTGCCAGCAGTGCGCGGTCAGGGGTTCAGCCCCAGCATTTT.

The chain employs TRBV6-2 or TRBV6-3 and TRBJ2-1; possibly TRBD2 for D (6 bases). This CDR3 contains 18 residues. CDR1 and CDR2 (germline): MNHEY, SVGEGT. V was shortened by 2 bases and J by 6 bases, with 23 bases between the two germline ends. The CDR3: CASSYARRGGAKGNEQFF. CDR3 nucleotides: TGTGCCAGCAGTTACGCCCGCCGGGGCGGGGCCAAGGGCAATGAGCAGTTCTTC.

This chain connects TRBV6-2 or TRBV6-3 to TRBJ2-5; 12 bases fit TRBD2. The CDR3 is 16 residues long. Germline V gives CDR1 MNHEY, CDR2 SVGEGT. The J segment lost 4 bases and the V segment lost 4 bases, leaving 7 bases of the junction unmatched. This CDR3 reads CASSFSTSGGGETQYF. CDR3 coding DNA: TGTGCCAGCAGTTTCTCGACTAGCGGGGGTGGAGAGACCCAGTACTTC.

The CDR3 loop reads CASRGTSGRPANTGELFF. In DNA, the CDR3 is TGTGCCAGCAGGGGGACTAGCGGGCGGCCTGCGAACACCGGGGAGCTGTTTTTT. J is TRBJ2-2 and V is TRBV7-9; TRBD2 aligns across 12 bases. CDR1 and CDR2 from the germline V gene are SEHNR and FQNEAQ (reference sequence). The CDR3 contains 18 residues. V gave up 6 bases and J gave up 0 bases; unmatched junction bases: 8.

This clone was counted a single time. This chain's CDR3 is CASSLLGDTSGGSDTQYF. CDR3 sequence (DNA): TGTGCCAGCAGCTTGTTAGGCGATACTAGCGGGGGTTCAGATACGCAGTATTTT. This rearrangement joins TRBV5-6 to TRBJ2-3; 11 bases match TRBD2. Trimming cost V 1 base and J 4 bases; bases outside gene matches: 11. CDR1 is SGHDT and CDR2 is YYEEEE in the germline V gene. The CDR3 length is 18 residues. The full variable domain, completed using reference TRBV5-6 and TRBJ2-3, is DAGVTQSPTHLIKTRGQQVTLRCSPKSGHDTVSWYQQALGQGPQFIFQYYEEEERQRGNFPDRFSGHQFPNYSSELNVNALLLGDSALYLCASSLLGDTSGGSDTQYFGPGTRLTVL.

In this sample, this clone turned up a few times. The V call is TRBV5-1, the J call TRBJ1-2, with TRBD1 identical over 7 bases. This CDR3 comprises 13 residues. With V trimmed by 4 bases and J by 6 bases, 6 bases remained unmatched. Germline CDR1 is SGHRS and CDR2 is YFSETQ. CDR3 amino acids: CASSIDRDDGYTF. The DNA for the CDR3 is TGCGCCAGCAGCATAGACAGGGACGATGGCTACACCTTC.

This rearrangement joins TRBV6-6 to TRBJ2-5, with 9 bases fitting TRBD2. This CDR3 region has 15 residues. Looked up from germline, CDR1 is MNHNY and CDR2 is SVGAGI (reference sequence). CDR3 in amino acids: CASESGRLGGETQYF. The CDR3 DNA follows: TGTGCGTCCGAGAGCGGGAGGCTGGGGGGAGAGACCCAGTACTTC.

As DNA, the CDR3 is TGTGCCACCACCGGACACAGGGTCGGAGAGACCCAGTACTTC. Translation: CATTGHRVGETQYF. This chain uses TRBV6-5 with TRBJ2-5, with D possibly TRBD1 on 6 matching bases. The germline gives CDR1 MNHEY, CDR2 SVGAGI. The CDR3 loop spans 14 amino acids. V gave up 10 bases and J gave up 4 bases, with 19 bases separating them.

The rearrangement joins TRBV2 to TRBJ1-1; 8 bases map to TRBD1. The CDR3 has 13 residues. Germline assignment: CDR1 SNHLY and CDR2 FYNNEI. V gave up 2 bases and J gave up 4 bases; unmatched junction bases: 0. CDR3 nucleotides: TGTGCCAGCAGTGAAACAGGGGGCACTGAAGCTTTCTTT. Translating it yields CASSETGGTEAFF.

The chain recombines TRBV6-1 with TRBJ1-2; D is unresolved. CDR1 and CDR2 (germline): MNHNS, SASEGT. Trimming pared 2 bases from V and 4 bases from J, leaving 20 bases between. This CDR3 has 17 residues. The CDR3 is CASSEIPRLAASYGYTF. In nucleotides, the CDR3 is TGTGCCAGCAGTGAAATACCGCGTTTAGCCGCCTCCTATGGCTACACCTTC.

The V and J genes are TRBV28 and TRBJ2-1; D gene uncertain. With 4 bases removed from V and 4 bases from J, the gap between germline ends came to 14 bases. The CDR3 totals 15 residues. CDR1 and CDR2 (germline): MDHEN, SYDVKM. CDR3: CASSSRNTGYNEQFF. CDR3 DNA: TGTGCCAGCAGTTCACGAAACACCGGGTACAATGAGCAGTTCTTC. Drawing the rest from reference TRBV28 and TRBJ2-1, the complete variable domain is DVKVTQSSRYLVKRTGEKVFLECVQDMDHENMFWYRQDPGLGLRLIYFSYDVKMKEKGDIPEGYSVSREKKERFSLILESASTNQTSMYLCASSSRNTGYNEQFFGPGTRLTVL.

The V call is TRBV18, the J call TRBJ2-7, with D perhaps matching TRBD2 (6 bases). Trimming removed 5 bases at V and 5 bases at J, with 16 bases between. From germline, CDR1 is KGHSH and CDR2 LQKENI. This CDR3 has 14 residues. The chain's CDR3 is CASSIQGGGDEQYF. In nucleotides, the CDR3 is TGTGCCAGCTCAATTCAGGGAGGCGGCGACGAGCAGTACTTC. The full variable domain, its missing parts supplied by reference TRBV18 and TRBJ2-7, is NAGVMQNPRHLVRRRGQEARLRCSPMKGHSHVYWYRQLPEEGLKFMVYLQKENIIDESGMPKERFSAEFPKEGPSILRIQQVVRGDSAAYFCASSIQGGGDEQYFGPGTRLTVT.

The chain's CDR3 is CASSETSGGANNEQFF. CDR3 DNA sequence: TGCGCCAGCAGCGAAACTAGCGGGGGGGCAAACAATGAGCAGTTCTTC. The J gene is TRBJ2-1, the V gene TRBV5-1, with 13 positions matching TRBD2. The junction had 6 bases not matched to a gene; V was cut back by 4 bases and J by 5 bases. Germline V gives CDR1 SGHRS, CDR2 YFSETQ. The CDR3 length is 16 residues.

J is TRBJ2-3 and V is TRBV4-1, with 8 bases lining up with TRBD1. The length of the CDR3 is 17 residues. The germline CDR1 and CDR2 sequences are MGHRA and YSYEKL. Unmatched junction bases numbered 12, after V lost 1 base and J lost 6 bases. The CDR3 DNA reads as TGCGCCAGCAGCCAAGGGCGGACAGGGATGGGAATCGATACGCAGTATTTT. Amino acid sequence: CASSQGRTGMGIDTQYF.

This clone was recorded only once. The chain couples TRBV9 to TRBJ2-5; 11 nucleotides line up with TRBD2. Germline V lookup: CDR1 SGDLS, CDR2 YYNGEE. V was pared by 0 bases and J by 5 bases, with 3 bases of the junction left unmatched. This CDR3 spans 15 amino acids. In DNA form, the CDR3 reads TGTGCCAGCAGCGTAGGGACTAGCGGGTGGGAGACCCAGTACTTC. Protein product: CASSVGTSGWETQYF.

V and J are TRBV2 and TRBJ2-7; D gene uncertain. Trimming took 4 bases from V and 3 from J, leaving 13 bases between them. CDR1 is SNHLY, CDR2 FYNNEI, per germline. CDR3 length: 14 residues. The CDR3 sequence: CASSVGRTFYEQYF. CDR3 sequence (DNA): TGTGCCAGCAGTGTTGGCCGTACATTCTACGAGCAGTACTTC.

The chain uses TRBV24-1 and TRBJ2-2; 9 nucleotides match TRBD2. The CDR3 consists of 14 residues. Trimming removed 9 bases from V and 1 base from J; junction bases left unmatched: 2. CDR1 and CDR2 from the germline V gene are KGHDR and SFDVKD. As DNA, the CDR3 is TGTGCCACCCGGACTAGCGTGAACACCGGGGAGCTGTTTTTT. It codes for CATRTSVNTGELFF.

This chain connects TRBV19 to TRBJ1-6; D is uncertain. The CDR3 runs to 17 residues. Between the trimmed V and J ends, which lost 4 bases and 0 bases, there was a span of 13 bases. Germline values: CDR1 LNHDA, CDR2 SQIVND (reference sequence). The chain's CDR3 is CASSSGGASSYNSPLHF. The CDR3 DNA is TGTGCCAGTAGTAGCGGCGGAGCAAGCTCCTATAATTCACCCCTCCACTTT.

This clone occurred once. The rearrangement uses TRBV19 and TRBJ1-2, with D possibly being TRBD1 (5 bases). The CDR3 consists of 14 residues. Germline V gives CDR1 LNHDA, CDR2 SQIVND (reference sequence). Between the trimmed V and J ends, which lost 4 bases and 3 bases, there was a span of 12 bases. CDR3 nucleotide sequence: TGTGCCAGTAGTAAGGGTCGGGGGGACTATGGCTACACCTTC. The encoded protein is CASSKGRGDYGYTF.

The V call is TRBV6-2 or TRBV6-3, the J call TRBJ2-7, with 12 bases aligning to TRBD2. V was clipped by 2 bases and J by 2 bases; unmatched bases: 7. The germline V gene has CDR1 MNHEY and CDR2 SVGEGT. The CDR3 has 17 amino acids. This CDR3 reads CASSYALAGGNTYEQYF. In nucleotides, the CDR3 is TGTGCCAGCAGTTACGCCCTAGCGGGGGGGAATACCTACGAGCAGTACTTC.